What follows describes a single T cell receptor (beta chain). The antigen this receptor binds is unknown. Base qualities are not at hand, and no much larger clone is one base apart. Ficoll-Paque density gradient centrifugation was used to isolate PBMCs. The data were obtained in a study of T-cell memory formation after mild COVID-19 (dated by TCRdb to the early 2020s). Turning to the overall study: TCR sequence clusters from the two donors were largely donor specific. Longitudinal TCRalpha and TCRbeta repertoire sequencing tracked T-cell clones expanding and contracting after mild COVID-19 in two donors. The cohort was made up of two young adult volunteers, one female and one male, who were previously healthy. The investigation overall reported the following: SARS-CoV-2 specificity was not confirmed for the second-wave clones peaking on day 37. Clones that contracted from day 15 to 85 showed balanced CD4/CD8 phenotypes, whereas a second wave of clones that expanded from day 15 to 37 leaned towards CD4+. Only a couple of mild cases were covered in the study, and larger cohorts including severe cases with pre-infection samples were considered necessary. The detection of some responding clones in pre-infection memory suggests that pre-existing cross-reactive memory T cells joined the SARS-CoV-2 response. Contracting CD4+ clones appeared mostly in the CM and EM memory subsets, whereas CD8+ clones were enriched in EMRA.

Reads for this sample came from an Illumina NovaSeq 6000. Using 5'RACE with constant-segment primers, TCRalpha and TCRbeta cDNA libraries were constructed, with sample barcodes and unique molecular identifiers added in the process. Trizol reagent was used to extract RNA from every sample. Libraries were amplified in two PCR steps, with a second sample barcode and Illumina TruSeq adapters added in the second step. The libraries were sequenced on an Illumina NovaSeq using 2 x 150 bp paired-end reads. Processing in the source paper ran as follows. Reads were demultiplexed and collapsed into UMI-guided consensus sequences with migec v1.2.7. Using mixcr v2.1.11, UMI consensuses were aligned to TRA and TRB V and J templates and then assembled into clonotypes. A clonotype was counted as expanded or contracted only when both edgeR and NoisET called the clonotype significant, with the noise models trained on biological replicates. edgeR calls used a false discovery rate-adjusted p below 0.01 and a log2 fold-change threshold of 1. As an exploratory analysis of dynamics, max-normalized trajectories of the 1000 most abundant clonotypes were examined with PCA combined with hierarchical clustering. Separately sequenced CD4+ and CD8+ repertoires were used to assign the CD4 or CD8 phenotype of responding clones. TCRdb took the public reads, trimmed them with fastp at Q25, ran MiXCR for clone calling and kept in-frame beta chains. Each CDR3 protein gets just one entry, which takes the most common genes and DNA from the rows behind it. These V and J calls derive from TCRdb rather than the authors' analysis. The sample table shows roughly 190,000 distinct CDR3 sequences, and roughly 18% are seen once. The ten largest account for around 2.4% of the sample.

This receptor was obtained from an adult woman who had mild COVID-19 (a few samples of this study predate the infection). The sample titles of this study are shuffled in the database, so cell type and time point are left out; the donor was told from shared clones. The sample comprised PBMCs or a T cell subset sorted from them (not recorded which).

The base sequence is TGTGCCAGCTCACCGGCAGGACAGTATAATTCACCCCTCCACTTT. Its protein is CASSPAGQYNSPLHF. The V and J segments used are TRBV18 and TRBJ1-6; the D region possibly corresponds to TRBD1 (6 bases align). The CDR3 runs 15 amino acids, cysteine and phenylalanine included. Only CDR3 DNA is held: 45 bases, read in frame from base 1. Relative to germline, V is 3 bases shorter and J is 4 bases shorter, with 10 bases between their ends. The germline V gene sets CDR1 to KGHSH and CDR2 to LQKENI.